The next 2 T cell receptor beta chains were all read from a single sample in a study of T cells in pancreatic ductal adenocarcinoma. Here immunoSEQ multiplex PCR was the method, and the copy in TCRdb shows in-frame clones only, minus some. The sample yields over 90,000 clones, 90% to 95% seen once. Selected pancreatic ductal adenocarcinoma patients had undergone surgery without neoadjuvant therapy. The sequenced sample was PBMCs. The receptors stem from a human donor with pancreatic ductal adenocarcinoma.

The genes are TRBV5-4 and TRBJ2-1, with 9 nucleotides matching TRBD1. Germline CDR1 SGHNT, CDR2 YYREEE (reference sequence). The V segment lost 0 bases and the J segment 10 bases; nucleotides outside the gene matches: 8. The CDR3 is 15 amino acids. The DNA for the CDR3 is TGTGCCAGCAGCTTGGCCGGGACAGGGATAGGGGAGCAGTTCTTC. This sequence encodes CASSLAGTGIGEQFF.

V usage is TRBV12-5 and J usage is TRBJ2-7, with D possibly matching TRBD2 (5 bases). Per germline, CDR1 LGHNT and CDR2 FRNRAP. This CDR3 region has 12 residues. Trimming stripped 8 bases from V and 2 bases from J, with 10 bases between. CDR3 coding DNA: TGTGCTAGTCTGTACGGGGCCTACGAGCAGTACTTC. Amino acid sequence: CASLYGAYEQYF.